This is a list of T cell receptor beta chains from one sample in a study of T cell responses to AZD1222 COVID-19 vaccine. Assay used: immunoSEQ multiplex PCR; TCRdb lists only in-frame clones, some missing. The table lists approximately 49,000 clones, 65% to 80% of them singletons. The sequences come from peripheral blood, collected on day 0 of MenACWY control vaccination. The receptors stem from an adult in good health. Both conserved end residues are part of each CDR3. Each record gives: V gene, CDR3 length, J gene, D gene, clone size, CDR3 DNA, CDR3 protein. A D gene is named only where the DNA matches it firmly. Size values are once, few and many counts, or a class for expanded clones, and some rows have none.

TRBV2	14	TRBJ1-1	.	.	TGTGCCAGCAGTGAAGGGGGGGCCCGACGCGGAGCTTTCTTT	CASSEGGARRGAFF
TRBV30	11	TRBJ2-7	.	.	TGTGCCTGGAGTATGAAATACGAGCAGTACTTC	CAWSMKYEQYF
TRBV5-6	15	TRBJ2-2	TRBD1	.	TGTGCCAGCAGCTTGAAGGACAGGGACGCCGGGGAGCTGTTTTTT	CASSLKDRDAGELFF
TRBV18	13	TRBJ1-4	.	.	TGTGCCAGCCAACCCGGGAGAAATGAAAAACTGTTTTTT	CASQPGRNEKLFF
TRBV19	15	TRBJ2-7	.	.	TGTGCCAGTAGTATGCAGGCAGGGAGGCTGGTCGAGCAGTACTTC	CASSMQAGRLVEQYF
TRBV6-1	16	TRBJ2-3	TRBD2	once	TGTGCCAGCAGTGGGAATAGCGGGGGGGTAAAAGATACGCAGTATTTT	CASSGNSGGVKDTQYF
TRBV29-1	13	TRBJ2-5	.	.	TGCAGCGTCCCGGGGAGGAGTTCGGAGACCCAGTACTTC	CSVPGRSSETQYF
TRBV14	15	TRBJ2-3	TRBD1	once	TGTGCCAGCAGCTTCGGGACAGGGTACACAGATACGCAGTATTTT	CASSFGTGYTDTQYF
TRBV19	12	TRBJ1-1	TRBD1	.	TGTGCCAGTAGTTCGGTCAGGGGGTCGGCTTTCTTT	CASSSVRGSAFF
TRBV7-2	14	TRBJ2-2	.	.	TGTGCCAGCAGCTTAGTATGGGACACCGGGGAGCTGTTTTTT	CASSLVWDTGELFF
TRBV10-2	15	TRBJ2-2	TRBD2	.	TGCGCCAGCAGTGAGTCTAGCGGGGCCATCGGGGAGCTGTTTTTT	CASSESSGAIGELFF
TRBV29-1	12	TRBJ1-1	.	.	TGCAGCGTTGTATCCCGCGGCGCTGAAGCTTTCTTT	CSVVSRGAEAFF
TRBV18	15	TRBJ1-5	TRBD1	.	TGTGCCAGCTCACCAGAAGGGGAGGGGGCCCAGCCCCAGCATTTT	CASSPEGEGAQPQHF
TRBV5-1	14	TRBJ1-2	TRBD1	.	TGCGCCAGCAGCGTGGAACAGGGGAGCTATGGCTACACCTTC	CASSVEQGSYGYTF
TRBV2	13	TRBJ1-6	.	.	TGTGCCAGCACCAAAAGTGGGAATTCACCCCTCCACTTT	CASTKSGNSPLHF
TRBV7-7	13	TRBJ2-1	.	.	TGTGCCAGCAGCCGAGACAGCTACAATGAGCAGTTCTTC	CASSRDSYNEQFF
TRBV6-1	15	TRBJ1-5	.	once	TGTGCCAGCAGTGAGTTTAGGGGGGCGGAGCAGCCCCAGCATTTT	CASSEFRGAEQPQHF
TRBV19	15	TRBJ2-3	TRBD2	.	TGTGCCAGTAGCAGCCTAGCGGGAGGGGATGATACGCAGTATTTT	CASSSLAGGDDTQYF
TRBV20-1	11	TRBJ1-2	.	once	TGCAGTGCTAGAACTGCATATGGCTACACCTTC	CSARTAYGYTF
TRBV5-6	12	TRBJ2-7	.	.	TGTGCCAGCAGCTTGACAGGGCTCGAGCAGTACTTC	CASSLTGLEQYF
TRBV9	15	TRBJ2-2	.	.	TGTGCCAGCAGCTTCCAACCTTCAGGGACCGGGGAGCTGTTTTTT	CASSFQPSGTGELFF
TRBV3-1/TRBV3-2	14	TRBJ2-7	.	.	TGTGCCAGCAGCCAAGCCAGGGATTCCCACGAGCAGTACTTC	CASSQARDSHEQYF
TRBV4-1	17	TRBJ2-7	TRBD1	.	TGCGCCAGCAGCCAAGAACAGGGACAGGGGGGCTCCTACGAGCAGTACTTC	CASSQEQGQGGSYEQYF
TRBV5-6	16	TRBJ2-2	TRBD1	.	TGTGCCAGTAACGCAAGGGACAGGGATTACACCGGGGAGCTGTTTTTT	CASNARDRDYTGELFF
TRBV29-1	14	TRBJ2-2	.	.	TGCAGCGCCTCCCCTCGGGGGTTCTTGCGGGGAGCTGTTTTT	CSASPRGFLRGAVF
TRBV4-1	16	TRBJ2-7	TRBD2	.	TGCGCCAGCAGCCGCGTTGACGGGAGGGTATCCTACGAGCAGTACTTC	CASSRVDGRVSYEQYF
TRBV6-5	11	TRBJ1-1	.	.	TGTGCCAGCGAACAAGGACACCGAGCTTTCTTT	CASEQGHRAFF
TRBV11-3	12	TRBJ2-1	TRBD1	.	TGTGCCAGCGGACAGGGGAGGAATGAGCAGTTCTTC	CASGQGRNEQFF
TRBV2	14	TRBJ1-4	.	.	TGTGCCAGCAGTGTGGAGGGAGGTAATGAAAAACTGTTTTTT	CASSVEGGNEKLFF